The clone carrying this T cell receptor (beta chain) was detected only once. V lost 6 bases to trimming and J lost 7 bases; unmatched junction nucleotides: 8. The germline CDR1 and CDR2 sequences are MNHEY and SMNVEV (reference sequence). The CDR3 is 14 amino acids. These data belong to a study of blood T cell repertoires in COVID-19. Study summary: Researchers got acute and convalescent COVID-19 samples from the United States, Italy and Spain.

Clones were read by immunoSEQ multiplex PCR, and TCRdb kept only the in-frame ones, dropping some. The table lists roughly 70,000 clones, more than 75% of them singletons. Sequencing was performed on peripheral blood. The TCR sequence derives from a man in his fifties with active COVID-19. This sequence joins TRBV27 and TRBJ1-3, with TRBD1 matching over 8 bases. CDR3 DNA sequence: TGTGCCAGCAGCCGGACAGGGCGGTTCAACACCATATATTTT. It yields the protein CASSRTGRFNTIYF.